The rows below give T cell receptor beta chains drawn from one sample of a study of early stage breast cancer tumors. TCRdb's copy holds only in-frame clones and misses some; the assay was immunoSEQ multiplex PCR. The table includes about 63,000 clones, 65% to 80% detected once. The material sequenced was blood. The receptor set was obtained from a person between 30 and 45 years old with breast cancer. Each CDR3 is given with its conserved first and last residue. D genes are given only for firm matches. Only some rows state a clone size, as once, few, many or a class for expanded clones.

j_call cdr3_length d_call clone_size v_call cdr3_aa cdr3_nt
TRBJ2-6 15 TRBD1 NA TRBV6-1 CVTNRGVTGANVLTF TGTGTTACAAACAGGGGGGTAACTGGGGCCAACGTCCTGACTTTC
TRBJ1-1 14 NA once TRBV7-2 CASSFGGDGTEAFF TGTGCCAGCAGCTTCGGTGGGGATGGCACTGAAGCTTTCTTT
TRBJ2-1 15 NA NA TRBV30 CAWSRSPNPLDEQFF TGTGCCTGGAGCAGGTCACCAAACCCTCTCGATGAGCAGTTCTTC
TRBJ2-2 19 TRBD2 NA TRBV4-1 CASRQFHLAGGPVTGELFF TGCGCCAGCAGACAGTTTCACCTAGCGGGAGGGCCCGTCACCGGGGAGCTGTTTTTT
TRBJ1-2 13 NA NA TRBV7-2 CASSLEGLYGYTF TGTGCCAGCAGCTTAGAGGGACTCTATGGCTACACCTTC
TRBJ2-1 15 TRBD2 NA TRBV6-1 CASKNYPSGSDEQFF TGTGCCAGCAAAAACTATCCTAGCGGGAGCGATGAGCAGTTCTTC
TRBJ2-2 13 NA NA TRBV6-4 CASSDLNTGELFF TGTGCCAGCAGTGACCTTAACACCGGGGAGCTGTTTTTT
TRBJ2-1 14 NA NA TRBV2 CAASPLSSYNEQFF TGTGCCGCCTCACCCCTAAGCTCCTACAATGAGCAGTTCTTC
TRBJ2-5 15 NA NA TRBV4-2 CASSQGGAGEETQYF TGTGCCAGCAGCCAAGGGGGGGCGGGAGAAGAGACCCAGTACTTC
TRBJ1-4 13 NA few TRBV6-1 CASSGGYREKLFF TGTGCCAGCAGTGGAGGTTATCGGGAAAAACTGTTTTTT
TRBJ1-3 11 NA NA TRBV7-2 CASSPGNTIYF TGTGCCAGCAGCCCTGGAAACACCATATATTTT
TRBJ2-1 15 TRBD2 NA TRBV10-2 CASSATSSGSDEQFF TGCGCCAGCAGCGCCACCTCTAGCGGGAGCGATGAGCAGTTCTTC
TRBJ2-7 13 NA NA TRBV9 CASSVQDGYEQYF TGTGCCAGCAGCGTACAGGACGGCTACGAGCAGTACTTC
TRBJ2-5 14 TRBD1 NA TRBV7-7 CASSLGTGGETQYF TGTGCCAGCAGCTTAGGGACAGGGGGCGAGACCCAGTACTTC
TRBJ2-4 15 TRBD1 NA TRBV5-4 CASSMRQGAKNIQYF TGTGCCAGCAGCATGCGACAGGGAGCCAAAAACATTCAGTACTTC
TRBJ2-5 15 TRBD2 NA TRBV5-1 CASSLVAGGQETQYF TGCGCCAGCAGCTTGGTAGCGGGAGGACAAGAGACCCAGTACTTC
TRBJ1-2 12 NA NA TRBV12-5 CASAPGGGGYTF TGTGCTAGTGCTCCCGGGGGAGGTGGCTACACCTTC
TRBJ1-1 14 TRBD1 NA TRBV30 CAWSRRDRLAEAFF TGTGCCTGGAGTCGCCGGGACAGACTTGCTGAAGCTTTCTTT
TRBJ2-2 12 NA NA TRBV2 CASSELTGELFF TGTGCCAGCAGTGAATTAACCGGGGAGCTGTTTTTT
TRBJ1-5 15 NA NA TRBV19 CASSMQGHSNQPQHF TGTGCCAGTAGTATGCAGGGCCATAGCAATCAGCCCCAGCATTTT
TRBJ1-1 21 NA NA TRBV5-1 CASSLAPQGSHLRVMNTEAFF TGCGCCAGCAGCTTAGCCCCACAGGGCTCGCACCTACGGGTCATGAACACTGAAGCTTTCTTT
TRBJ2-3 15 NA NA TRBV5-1 CASSLRGYSTDTQYF TGCGCCAGCAGCCTAAGAGGGTACTCCACAGATACGCAGTATTTT
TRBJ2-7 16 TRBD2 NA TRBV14 CASSQTWTRASYEQYF TGTGCCAGCAGCCAGACTTGGACTAGAGCCTCCTACGAGCAGTACTTC
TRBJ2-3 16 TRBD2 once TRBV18 CASSPLLAGGTDTQYF TGTGCCAGCTCACCCCTTCTAGCGGGCGGCACAGATACGCAGTATTTT
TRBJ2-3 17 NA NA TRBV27 CASSLDRGDPSTDTQYF TGTGCCAGCAGTCTCGATAGGGGGGACCCTAGCACAGATACGCAGTATTTT
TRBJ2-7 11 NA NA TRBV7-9 CASTQGYEQYF TGTGCCAGCACCCAGGGCTACGAGCAGTACTTC
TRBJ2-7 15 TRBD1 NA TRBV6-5 CASSYSTGGAYEQYF TGTGCCAGCAGTTACTCGACAGGGGGAGCCTACGAGCAGTACTTC
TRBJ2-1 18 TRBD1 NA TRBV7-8 CASTQRGPIPSHYNEQFF TGTGCCAGCACCCAAAGGGGGCCGATACCCTCGCACTACAATGAGCAGTTCTTC
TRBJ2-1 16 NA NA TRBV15 CATSSALEVIDNEQFF TGTGCCACCAGCAGTGCGTTGGAGGTGATTGACAATGAGCAGTTCTTC
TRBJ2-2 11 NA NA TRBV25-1 CASSLNGELFF TGTGCCAGCAGCCTTAACGGGGAGCTGTTTTTT
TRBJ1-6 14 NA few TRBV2 CASSEVGPNSPLHF TGTGCCAGCAGTGAAGTGGGCCCGAATTCACCCCTCCACTTT
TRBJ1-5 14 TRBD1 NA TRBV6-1 CASSGSQGIQPQHF TGTGCCAGCAGTGGATCACAGGGGATTCAGCCCCAGCATTTT
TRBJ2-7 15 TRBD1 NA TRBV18 CASSPGTGASYEQYF TGTGCCAGCTCACCCGGGACAGGGGCATCCTACGAGCAGTACTTC
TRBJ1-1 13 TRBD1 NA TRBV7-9 CASRFDRGAEAFF TGTGCCAGCAGATTTGACAGGGGCGCTGAAGCTTTCTTT
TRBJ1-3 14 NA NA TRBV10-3 CAISEPPSGNTIYF TGTGCCATCAGCGAGCCTCCGTCTGGAAACACCATATATTTT
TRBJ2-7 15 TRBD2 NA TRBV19 CATLKTSGHSYEQYF TGTGCCACCCTCAAGACTAGCGGACACTCCTACGAGCAGTACTTC
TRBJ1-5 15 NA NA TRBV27 CASSLVGGAGQPQHF TGTGCCAGCAGTTTAGTAGGCGGGGCGGGTCAGCCCCAGCATTTT
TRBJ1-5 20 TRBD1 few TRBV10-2 CASSGSIMEAGTGYNQPQHF TGCGCCAGCAGTGGATCTATTATGGAAGCCGGGACAGGGTACAATCAGCCCCAGCATTTT
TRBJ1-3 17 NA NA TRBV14 CASSPLIGTASGNTIYF TGTGCCAGCAGCCCTTTAATCGGGACGGCCTCTGGAAACACCATATATTTT
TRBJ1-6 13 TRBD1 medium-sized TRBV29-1 CSVQGAEGSPLHF TGCAGCGTTCAGGGGGCGGAGGGTTCACCCCTCCACTTT
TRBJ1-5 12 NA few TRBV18 CASSPDNQPQHF TGTGCCAGCTCACCAGACAATCAGCCCCAGCATTTT
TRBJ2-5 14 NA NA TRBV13 CASSLDRSQETQYF TGTGCCAGCAGCCTAGACAGGAGCCAAGAGACCCAGTACTTC
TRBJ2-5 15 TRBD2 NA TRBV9 CASSFSGHLQETQYF TGTGCCAGCAGCTTTAGCGGGCATCTACAAGAGACCCAGTACTTC
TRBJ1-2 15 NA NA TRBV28 CASRLSGVKGGGYTF TGTGCCAGCAGACTCTCGGGGGTAAAAGGAGGGGGCTACACCTTC
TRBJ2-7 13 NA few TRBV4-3 CASSQVQGYEQYF TGCGCCAGCAGCCAAGTACAGGGCTACGAGCAGTACTTC
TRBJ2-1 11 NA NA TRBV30 CAWSVVHEQFF TGTGCCTGGAGTGTTGTCCATGAGCAGTTCTTC
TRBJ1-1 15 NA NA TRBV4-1 CAISKGRAWDTEAFF TGCGCCATCTCCAAGGGGAGGGCATGGGACACTGAAGCTTTCTTT
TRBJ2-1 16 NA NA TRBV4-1 CASSQVGLATYNEQFF TGCGCCAGCAGCCAAGTTGGGCTAGCGACATACAATGAGCAGTTCTTC
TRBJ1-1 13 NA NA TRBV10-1 CASNQFSDTEAFF TGCGCCAGCAATCAGTTTTCGGACACTGAAGCTTTCTTT
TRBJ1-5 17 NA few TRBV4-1 CASSQEGTTYSNQPQHF TGCGCCAGCAGCCAAGAAGGGACGACGTATAGCAATCAGCCCCAGCATTTT